This TCR beta chain came from a study of blood T cell repertoires in COVID-19. Across the whole study: From the United States, Italy and Spain came samples of acute and convalescent COVID-19. T cells, B-cell-depleted T cells, or PBMCs provided the cDNA or gDNA that served as material.

Original methodology: Quantification of nucleated cells was approximated via reference gene primer amplification. Assay: immunoSEQ multiplex PCR; the TCRdb copy retains only in-frame clones and omits some. V, J and clone size are taken as reported in that table, and D and trimming were inferred from the DNA itself. Here the sample spans approximately 98,000 clones, over 65% being singletons. Germline V gene lookup returns CDR1 LGHDT and CDR2 YNNKEL (reference sequence). Deletions cut 1 base from V and 9 bases from J, with 16 bases between. The CDR3 is made up of 15 amino acids. Material for sequencing was peripheral blood. The chain has TRBV3-1 (or the pseudogene TRBV3-2) and TRBJ1-5, with D unresolved. The sequence was obtained from a woman aged 40 to 50 with acute or convalescent COVID-19. Written as DNA, the CDR3 is TGTGCCAGCAGCCAAGGTCCCTTGACAAGCAGGCCCCAGCATTTT. Its translation: CASSQGPLTSRPQHF.